This T cell receptor (beta chain) originates from a study of cytomegalovirus exposure and HLA in healthy donors. Trimming left V 5 bases short and J 5 bases short, with 17 bases between. The CDR3 spans 15 residues. Germline lookup yields CDR1 SGHTA and CDR2 FQGTGA. Researchers ran the PCR with 60 Vbeta and 13 Jbeta primers. Sequenced by immunoSEQ multiplex PCR; TCRdb stores in-frame clones only, minus some. The table records tens of thousands of clones, approximately 73% of them present only once. A word on this clone: Its antigen is undetermined.

Study findings and constraints: The study put around 180 TCR beta chains on its list as cytomegalovirus-associated.

This receptor was taken from a man aged 50 to 60 in good health and CMV-seronegative. The source material was PBMCs. The gene calls are TRBV7-3 and TRBJ2-3, with D perhaps TRBD2 (5 bases). In DNA, the CDR3 is TGTGCCAGCAGCGGAGGTGGCCGCCCCGAAGATACGCAGTATTTT. Translating it yields CASSGGGRPEDTQYF.